This TCR beta chain was found in a study of T-cell reconstitution after alpha-beta-depleted transplantation in children. The TCRbeta library incorporated unique molecular identifiers. TCRdb recomputed calls from the PCR reads with MiXCR, one row per CDR3 protein. The data contain 440,000 or so distinct CDR3 sequences, around 46% of them singletons. Notes on the study in general: By about two months after transplant, alpha-beta T cells reportedly arose from several hundred graft clones that had expanded. T-cell counts and diversity at one year post-transplant came mainly from newly produced T cells. It was surviving recipient T cells and thymic progenitors that gave some patients high TCRbeta diversity at day 60.

Notes on this clonotype: The antigen remains unidentified.

V was clipped by 4 bases and J by 4 bases, with 14 bases between them. Germline V CDR1 and CDR2: SGHRS, YFSETQ. The length of the CDR3 is 15 residues. Here the sequenced sample was PBMCs, taken before TCRalphabeta/CD19-depleted stem cell transplant. The source of this sequence is a girl aged 2 to 10 with aplastic anemia, due to receive a stem cell transplant. J is TRBJ1-4 and V is TRBV5-1, with a tentative D call TRBD1 (5 bases). CDR3 DNA: TGCGCCAGCAGCCTCGCCCAGGGTGATAATGAAAAACTGTTTTTT. This gives the protein CASSLAQGDNEKLFF.